These T cell receptor beta chains were read from a single sample in a study of blood T cell repertoires in COVID-19. Only in-frame clones appear in the TCRdb table, and some are missing; sequencing was by immunoSEQ multiplex PCR. The profile covers 150,000 to 200,000 clones, with roughly nine tenths appearing a single time and more than 3% taken by the ten largest. Sequencing input: peripheral blood. The receptors derive from a woman in her 70s with acute or convalescent COVID-19. CDR3s include the opening cysteine and the closing phenylalanine or tryptophan. The order of the fields is CDR3 protein, CDR3 DNA, clone size, CDR3 length, J gene, V gene, D gene. A D gene is named only where the DNA matches it firmly. The size of a clone is reported for some rows only, either as once, few or many, or as a class for expanded clones.

cdr3_aa: CAIRPGQGNTEAFF; cdr3_nt: TGTGCCATCAGGCCCGGACAGGGCAATACTGAAGCTTTCTTT; clone_size: .; cdr3_length: 14; j_call: TRBJ1-1; v_call: TRBV10-3; d_call: TRBD1
cdr3_aa: CASSPRGGHNEQFF; cdr3_nt: TGTGCCAGCAGTCCGCGGGGGGGCCACAATGAGCAGTTCTTC; clone_size: .; cdr3_length: 14; j_call: TRBJ2-1; v_call: TRBV6-5; d_call: TRBD2
cdr3_aa: CATLAKNIQYF; cdr3_nt: TGTGCCACCTTAGCCAAAAACATTCAGTACTTC; clone_size: .; cdr3_length: 11; j_call: TRBJ2-4; v_call: TRBV10-3; d_call: .
cdr3_aa: CASRTGTSADNEQFF; cdr3_nt: TGTGCCAGCAGGACCGGGACTAGCGCTGACAATGAGCAGTTCTTC; clone_size: .; cdr3_length: 15; j_call: TRBJ2-1; v_call: TRBV27; d_call: TRBD2
cdr3_aa: CATSRDLGNTEAFF; cdr3_nt: TGTGCCACCAGCAGAGATCTAGGGAACACTGAAGCTTTCTTT; clone_size: .; cdr3_length: 14; j_call: TRBJ1-1; v_call: TRBV15; d_call: .
cdr3_aa: CASKAGTSGTYEQYF; cdr3_nt: TGTGCCAGCAAGGCCGGGACTAGCGGGACCTACGAGCAGTACTTC; clone_size: .; cdr3_length: 15; j_call: TRBJ2-7; v_call: TRBV2; d_call: TRBD2
cdr3_aa: CASSQDASGEQYF; cdr3_nt: TGTGCCAGCAGCCAAGATGCTTCAGGGGAGCAGTACTTC; clone_size: .; cdr3_length: 13; j_call: TRBJ2-7; v_call: TRBV4-2; d_call: .
cdr3_aa: CASSIYLVGAYSNQPQHF; cdr3_nt: TGTGCCAGTAGTATTTACCTAGTGGGGGCCTATAGCAATCAGCCCCAGCATTTT; clone_size: .; cdr3_length: 18; j_call: TRBJ1-5; v_call: TRBV19; d_call: .
cdr3_aa: CASSISGSIYGYTF; cdr3_nt: TGTGCCAGCAGCATCTCGGGGTCCATCTATGGCTACACCTTC; clone_size: few; cdr3_length: 14; j_call: TRBJ1-2; v_call: TRBV7-2; d_call: .
cdr3_aa: CASSVDVTGSSYEQYF; cdr3_nt: TGTGCCAGCAGCGTAGACGTGACAGGGAGTTCCTACGAGCAGTACTTC; clone_size: .; cdr3_length: 16; j_call: TRBJ2-7; v_call: TRBV9; d_call: TRBD1
cdr3_aa: CASSRTSGSYEQYF; cdr3_nt: TGTGCCAGCTCGAGGACTAGCGGGAGCTACGAGCAGTACTTC; clone_size: .; cdr3_length: 14; j_call: TRBJ2-7; v_call: TRBV18; d_call: TRBD2
cdr3_aa: CASSVAVSSYNEQFF; cdr3_nt: TGTGCCAGCAGCGTAGCGGTTAGCTCCTACAATGAGCAGTTCTTC; clone_size: .; cdr3_length: 15; j_call: TRBJ2-1; v_call: TRBV9; d_call: .
cdr3_aa: CAISALGGFSTSEQFF; cdr3_nt: TGTGCCATCAGTGCCCTAGGCGGGTTCTCCACAAGTGAGCAGTTCTTC; clone_size: .; cdr3_length: 16; j_call: TRBJ2-1; v_call: TRBV10-3; d_call: .
cdr3_aa: CASSSQGALEKLFF; cdr3_nt: TGTGCCAGCAGCTCACAGGGGGCTCTGGAAAAACTGTTTTTT; clone_size: .; cdr3_length: 14; j_call: TRBJ1-4; v_call: TRBV7-2; d_call: TRBD1
cdr3_aa: CASSSPGQGSIEQYF; cdr3_nt: TGTGCCAGCAGTTCCCCGGGACAGGGATCTATCGAGCAGTACTTC; clone_size: .; cdr3_length: 15; j_call: TRBJ2-7; v_call: TRBV6-5; d_call: TRBD1
cdr3_aa: CASSPRPSGRSSYNEQFF; cdr3_nt: TGTGCCAGCAGCCCCCGGCCTAGCGGGAGAAGCTCCTACAATGAGCAGTTCTTC; clone_size: .; cdr3_length: 18; j_call: TRBJ2-1; v_call: TRBV14; d_call: TRBD2
cdr3_aa: CASSRLRGRGLGPQHF; cdr3_nt: TGTGCCAGCAGCCGCCTCCGCGGCAGGGGGCTTGGGCCCCAGCATTTT; clone_size: .; cdr3_length: 16; j_call: TRBJ1-5; v_call: TRBV28; d_call: TRBD1
cdr3_aa: CASSTGQGGEQYF; cdr3_nt: TGCGCCAGCAGCACGGGACAGGGGGGCGAGCAGTACTTC; clone_size: .; cdr3_length: 13; j_call: TRBJ2-7; v_call: TRBV5-1; d_call: TRBD1
cdr3_aa: CASSQTRGGVEQYF; cdr3_nt: TGTGCCAGCAGCCAAACGAGAGGGGGGGTCGAGCAGTACTTC; clone_size: once; cdr3_length: 14; j_call: TRBJ2-7; v_call: TRBV28; d_call: .
cdr3_aa: CASSLKGWQYNEQFF; cdr3_nt: TGTGCCAGCAGCTTGAAGGGGTGGCAATACAATGAGCAGTTCTTC; clone_size: .; cdr3_length: 15; j_call: TRBJ2-1; v_call: TRBV5-8; d_call: .
cdr3_aa: CASSGTEEKLFF; cdr3_nt: TGTGCCAGCTCAGGAACGGAGGAAAAACTGTTTTTT; clone_size: .; cdr3_length: 12; j_call: TRBJ1-4; v_call: TRBV18; d_call: .
cdr3_aa: CASSLVLLAGGNEQYF; cdr3_nt: TGTGCCAGCAGCTTAGTCCTGTTGGCAGGGGGAAACGAGCAGTACTTC; clone_size: .; cdr3_length: 16; j_call: TRBJ2-7; v_call: TRBV11-2; d_call: TRBD1
cdr3_aa: CASSLGEVQRGDEQFF; cdr3_nt: TGTGCCAGCAGCTTAGGCGAAGTACAACGAGGAGATGAGCAGTTCTTC; clone_size: .; cdr3_length: 16; j_call: TRBJ2-1; v_call: TRBV11-1; d_call: .
cdr3_aa: CASRPPILSSSISGNTIYF; cdr3_nt: TGTGCCAGCAGACCCCCAATTTTGTCGAGTAGTATCTCTGGAAACACCATATATTTT; clone_size: .; cdr3_length: 19; j_call: TRBJ1-3; v_call: TRBV7-9; d_call: .
cdr3_aa: CASSPGQGIYEQYF; cdr3_nt: TGCGCCAGCAGCCCGGGACAGGGGATCTACGAGCAGTACTTC; clone_size: .; cdr3_length: 14; j_call: TRBJ2-7; v_call: TRBV4-1; d_call: TRBD1
cdr3_aa: CASSWWTGGYGNTIYF; cdr3_nt: TGTGCCAGCAGCTGGTGGACAGGGGGATATGGAAACACCATATATTTT; clone_size: few; cdr3_length: 16; j_call: TRBJ1-3; v_call: TRBV7-2; d_call: TRBD1
cdr3_aa: CASSERQNNQPQHF; cdr3_nt: TGTGCCAGCAGTGAAAGACAGAACAATCAGCCCCAGCATTTT; clone_size: .; cdr3_length: 14; j_call: TRBJ1-5; v_call: TRBV2; d_call: .
cdr3_aa: CASRTTGGAETQYF; cdr3_nt: TGTGCCAGCAGAACGACAGGGGGCGCAGAGACCCAGTACTTC; clone_size: .; cdr3_length: 14; j_call: TRBJ2-5; v_call: TRBV7-8; d_call: TRBD1
cdr3_aa: CASGLSSYEQYF; cdr3_nt: TGTGCCAGCGGACTGAGCTCCTACGAGCAGTACTTC; clone_size: .; cdr3_length: 12; j_call: TRBJ2-7; v_call: TRBV6-5; d_call: .
cdr3_aa: CASSLGFGDYGYTF; cdr3_nt: TGTGCCAGCAGCCTTGGCTTCGGGGACTATGGCTACACCTTC; clone_size: .; cdr3_length: 14; j_call: TRBJ1-2; v_call: TRBV7-2; d_call: .
cdr3_aa: CAISERQVETDTQYF; cdr3_nt: TGTGCCATCAGTGAAAGACAGGTCGAGACAGATACGCAGTATTTT; clone_size: .; cdr3_length: 15; j_call: TRBJ2-3; v_call: TRBV10-3; d_call: .
cdr3_aa: CASSLAPPKSSSYEQYF; cdr3_nt: TGTGCCAGCAGCTTAGCCCCCCCTAAGTCGAGCTCCTACGAGCAGTACTTC; clone_size: .; cdr3_length: 17; j_call: TRBJ2-7; v_call: TRBV11-2; d_call: .
cdr3_aa: CASSVRDYEQYF; cdr3_nt: TGTGCCAGCAGCGTAAGAGACTACGAGCAGTACTTC; clone_size: .; cdr3_length: 12; j_call: TRBJ2-7; v_call: TRBV7-2; d_call: .
cdr3_aa: CASSQGQQAGTQYF; cdr3_nt: TGTGCCAGCAGCCAGGGACAGCAAGCGGGGACCCAGTACTTC; clone_size: .; cdr3_length: 14; j_call: TRBJ2-5; v_call: TRBV6-5; d_call: .
cdr3_aa: CASSYGTPITEAFF; cdr3_nt: TGTGCCAGCAGTTACGGCACACCGATCACTGAAGCTTTCTTT; clone_size: .; cdr3_length: 14; j_call: TRBJ1-1; v_call: TRBV6-5; d_call: .
cdr3_aa: CASSLDIAYNEQFF; cdr3_nt: TGTGCCAGCAGCTTAGATATAGCCTACAATGAGCAGTTCTTC; clone_size: .; cdr3_length: 14; j_call: TRBJ2-1; v_call: TRBV7-9; d_call: .
cdr3_aa: CASTDIITGQGKGYTF; cdr3_nt: TGTGCCAGCACCGATATTATTACCGGACAGGGAAAGGGCTACACCTTC; clone_size: .; cdr3_length: 16; j_call: TRBJ1-2; v_call: TRBV28; d_call: TRBD1
cdr3_aa: CASGRGGSTYEQYF; cdr3_nt: TGTGCCAGCGGAAGGGGGGGTTCGACCTACGAGCAGTACTTC; clone_size: .; cdr3_length: 14; j_call: TRBJ2-7; v_call: TRBV7-2; d_call: .
cdr3_aa: CASSANQAQNTEAFF; cdr3_nt: TGTGCCAGCTCAGCCAACCAAGCCCAGAACACTGAAGCTTTCTTT; clone_size: .; cdr3_length: 15; j_call: TRBJ1-1; v_call: TRBV18; d_call: .
cdr3_aa: CASSDAGQGDNQPQHF; cdr3_nt: TGTGCCAGCAGTGATGCGGGACAGGGGGACAATCAGCCCCAGCATTTT; clone_size: .; cdr3_length: 16; j_call: TRBJ1-5; v_call: TRBV6-2/TRBV6-3; d_call: TRBD1
cdr3_aa: CASGGADRHTYEQYF; cdr3_nt: TGTGCTAGTGGGGGGGCGGACAGGCACACCTACGAGCAGTACTTC; clone_size: .; cdr3_length: 15; j_call: TRBJ2-7; v_call: TRBV12-5; d_call: TRBD1
cdr3_aa: CASRLNRQGYEAFF; cdr3_nt: TGTGCCAGCAGACTTAACCGACAGGGGTACGAAGCTTTCTTT; clone_size: .; cdr3_length: 14; j_call: TRBJ1-1; v_call: TRBV7-2; d_call: TRBD1
cdr3_aa: CASSPLLLAGGPFDTQYF; cdr3_nt: TGTGCCAGCTCACCACTCTTACTAGCGGGGGGGCCTTTTGATACGCAGTATTTT; clone_size: .; cdr3_length: 18; j_call: TRBJ2-3; v_call: TRBV18; d_call: TRBD2
cdr3_aa: CASSLLVTTYGYTF; cdr3_nt: TGTGCCAGCAGCTTATTGGTAACAACATATGGCTACACCTTC; clone_size: once; cdr3_length: 14; j_call: TRBJ1-2; v_call: TRBV7-2; d_call: .
cdr3_aa: CASSWAGTGGSDTQYF; cdr3_nt: TGCGCCAGCAGCTGGGCCGGGACAGGGGGCTCAGATACGCAGTATTTT; clone_size: .; cdr3_length: 16; j_call: TRBJ2-3; v_call: TRBV5-1; d_call: TRBD1
cdr3_aa: CASGRGTHYEQYF; cdr3_nt: TGTGCCAGCGGCCGCGGGACCCACTACGAGCAGTACTTC; clone_size: .; cdr3_length: 13; j_call: TRBJ2-7; v_call: TRBV6-6; d_call: .
cdr3_aa: CASSPQGDGNQPQHF; cdr3_nt: TGCGCCAGCAGCCCCCAGGGGGACGGCAATCAGCCCCAGCATTTT; clone_size: .; cdr3_length: 15; j_call: TRBJ1-5; v_call: TRBV5-1; d_call: TRBD1
cdr3_aa: CATSDPTTLTDTQYF; cdr3_nt: TGTGCCACCAGTGACCCGACAACACTCACAGATACGCAGTATTTT; clone_size: .; cdr3_length: 15; j_call: TRBJ2-3; v_call: TRBV24-1; d_call: .
cdr3_aa: CASSLGSASGSETQYF; cdr3_nt: TGTGCCAGCAGCTTGGGTTCGGCTAGCGGGAGTGAGACCCAGTACTTC; clone_size: .; cdr3_length: 16; j_call: TRBJ2-5; v_call: TRBV5-4; d_call: TRBD2
cdr3_aa: CASRRSNSGGFNSGTDTQYF; cdr3_nt: TGTGCCAGCAGGCGAAGCAATAGCGGGGGGTTCAACTCGGGCACAGATACGCAGTATTTT; clone_size: .; cdr3_length: 20; j_call: TRBJ2-3; v_call: TRBV27; d_call: TRBD2
cdr3_aa: CSVQAMNTEAFF; cdr3_nt: TGCAGCGTCCAGGCGATGAACACTGAAGCTTTCTTT; clone_size: .; cdr3_length: 12; j_call: TRBJ1-1; v_call: TRBV29-1; d_call: .
cdr3_aa: CASSTTGGEQYF; cdr3_nt: TGCGCCAGCAGCACGACAGGGGGCGAGCAGTACTTC; clone_size: .; cdr3_length: 12; j_call: TRBJ2-7; v_call: TRBV5-1; d_call: TRBD1
cdr3_aa: CASTDGLAGVGEQFF; cdr3_nt: TGTGCCAGCACCGACGGACTAGCGGGAGTCGGGGAGCAGTTCTTC; clone_size: .; cdr3_length: 15; j_call: TRBJ2-1; v_call: TRBV5-6; d_call: TRBD2